The present entry profiles one T cell receptor beta chain with its context. Its antigen is currently unknown. This record belongs to a study of T cell repertoires in cytomegalovirus infection. Study-level background: Well-studied HLA-B-restricted CMV epitopes were used in the study alongside recently identified HLA-C-restricted ones. Public TCR beta signatures were indicative of both CMV infection and a matching HLA type.

General study points: HLA-C-restricted CMV clonotypes gave the most frequent clonotype in two of eight donors. Cumulative public TCR beta family frequency identified CMV carriers with the relevant HLA.

Using its own MiXCR run on the reads, TCRdb lists one record per CDR3 protein. The data contain about 900,000 distinct CDR3 sequences, roughly 31% of them singletons. Germline assignment: CDR1 SGHVS and CDR2 FNYEAQ. V lost 5 bases to trimming and J lost 1 base, with 14 bases between them. The CDR3 has 16 residues. The chain uses TRBV7-6 and TRBJ2-2; D may match TRBD1 or TRBD2 (5 bases each). This specimen was cultured CD8+ T cells from PBMCs, taken from culture after CMV antigen stimulation. This sequence originates from a human donor in good health (CMV status not recorded). Some clones in this sample may be carry-over from other donors' samples. CDR3 sequence: CASSLTGTMNTGELFF. The CDR3 nucleotides are TGTGCCAGCAGCCTCACCGGGACCATGAACACCGGGGAGCTGTTTTTT.